One sample yielded the 11 T cell receptor beta chains listed below, sequenced in a study of control samples from healthy donors and cancer patients. Clones were sequenced by immunoSEQ multiplex PCR, and TCRdb holds only the in-frame ones, with some missing. The table includes 150,000 to 200,000 clones, 90% to 95% detected once. The sequenced material came from blood. The receptors shown here come from a woman aged 25 to 39 in good health.

This chain joins TRBV2 and TRBJ1-5, with 8 bases fitting TRBD1. With 6 bases clipped from V and 3 bases from J, the junction kept 10 bases outside the gene matches. In germline, CDR1 is SNHLY, CDR2 FYNNEI. The CDR3 has 16 residues. Here the CDR3 DNA reads TGTGCCAGCAGGCACACTCCGGGACAGGTCAATCAGCCCCAGCATTTT. Translated: CASRHTPGQVNQPQHF.

The gene calls are TRBV6-5 and TRBJ2-3; D may be TRBD2 (5 bases). Trimming removed 6 bases from V and 6 bases from J, with 13 bases in between. The germline gives CDR1 MNHEY, CDR2 SVGAGI. The CDR3 sequence is 13 residues long. The CDR3 nucleotides are TGTGCCAGCAGACCTGGACTGGCGGATACGCAGTATTTT. Translated, it gives CASRPGLADTQYF.

This clone has a handful of counts. This chain joins TRBV3-1 (or the pseudogene TRBV3-2) and TRBJ1-6; the D gene is possibly TRBD1 (5 bases). The ends were cut back, 1 base at V and 11 bases at J, with 9 bases in the middle. Germline V gives CDR1 LGHDT, CDR2 YNNKEL (reference sequence). CDR3 length equals 13 residues. CDR3: CASSQGQGAPLHF. The CDR3 coding sequence is TGTGCCAGCAGCCAAGGCCAGGGAGCACCCCTCCACTTT.

The V call is TRBV7-9, the J call TRBJ2-7, with unresolved D. Trimming took 6 bases from V and 2 from J, leaving 14 bases between them. This CDR3 spans 14 amino acids. Per the germline V gene, CDR1 is SEHNR and CDR2 is FQNEAQ (reference sequence). The chain's CDR3 is CASSHAYDTYEQYF. Written as DNA, the CDR3 is TGTGCCAGCAGTCACGCCTATGATACCTACGAGCAGTACTTC.

V and J are TRBV7-2 and TRBJ2-1, with 10 nucleotides matching TRBD2. This CDR3 spans 14 amino acids. The V gene's germline CDR1 is SGHTA and CDR2 FQGNSA. V dropped 8 bases and J dropped 7; count of bases not matched to a gene: 8. CDR3 in DNA: TGTGCCAGCCGACTAGCGGGTGGGAGGAATGAGCAGTTCTTC. Translated: CASRLAGGRNEQFF.

This clone was counted once. The chain joins TRBV28 to TRBJ2-4; tentative D call: TRBD2 (7 bases). This CDR3 comprises 17 residues. With 0 bases removed from V and 3 bases from J, the gap between germline ends came to 15 bases. The germline V gene encodes CDR1 MDHEN and CDR2 SYDVKM. This CDR3 reads CASSLWQGGGGKNIQYF. The CDR3 DNA follows: TGTGCCAGCAGTTTATGGCAAGGGGGGGGTGGCAAAAACATTCAGTACTTC.

The rearrangement links TRBV4-2 to TRBJ1-1; 7 positions agree with TRBD1. V lost 2 bases to trimming and J lost 0 bases; unmatched junction nucleotides: 3. This CDR3 region has 15 residues. Germline V gene sequence: CDR1 LGHNA, CDR2 YNFKEQ. This CDR3 reads CASSQRTGLNTEAFF. The CDR3 bases are TGTGCCAGCAGCCAAAGGACAGGCTTGAACACTGAAGCTTTCTTT.

J is TRBJ2-2 and V is TRBV25-1, with D possibly matching TRBD2 (5 bases). The CDR3 consists of 15 residues. V lost 1 base and J lost 4, with 10 bases in between. Germline CDR1 reads MGHDK; CDR2 reads SYGVNS. DNA of the CDR3: TGTGCCAGCAGTGAATCAAGGAGCGGCACCGGGGAGCTGTTTTTT. It specifies CASSESRSGTGELFF.

This chain uses TRBV2 with TRBJ1-4; D gene uncertain. The CDR3 has 14 residues. Deletions cut 6 bases from V and 2 bases from J, with 10 bases between. Germline assignment: CDR1 SNHLY and CDR2 FYNNEI. CDR3 nucleotide sequence: TGTGCCAGCAGGTTGGGGAAGACTAATGAAAAACTGTTTTTT. Encoded protein: CASRLGKTNEKLFF.

V and J are TRBV28 and TRBJ2-1; unclear D gene. V was pared by 5 bases and J by 8 bases, with 16 bases between. The CDR3 runs 14 residues. Germline-derived CDR1 and CDR2 are MDHEN and SYDVKM. CDR3 residues: CASSGEVYDDEQFF. The CDR3 region has the DNA TGTGCCAGCAGTGGTGAGGTATACGATGATGAGCAGTTCTTC.

This clone has just a few counts. This chain joins TRBV4-2 and TRBJ1-1; 7 bases line up with TRBD1. Looked up from germline, CDR1 is LGHNA and CDR2 is YNFKEQ. This CDR3 has 17 amino acids. V shed 0 bases and J 7 bases; nucleotides not matched to a gene: 14. The CDR3 region is CASSQDSLSGQPIEAFF. CDR3 sequence (DNA): TGTGCCAGCAGCCAAGATTCATTATCGGGACAGCCCATTGAAGCTTTCTTT.